These 29 T cell receptor beta chains were sequenced from one sample in a study of blood T cells in healthy people across ages. Primed by a sample-barcoded 5' primer and a J-beta primer mix, a second PCR proceeded for roughly 7 to 11 cycles. TCRdb analysed the 5' RACE reads with MiXCR anew, one entry per CDR3 protein. This sample has 1.2 million to 1.5 million distinct CDR3 sequences, with approximately 60% found just once. Sequencing was performed on blood. The receptor source for this set is a man between 18 and 35 years old in good health.

The chain has TRBV10-3 and TRBJ2-7, with TRBD2 matching 8 bases. The CDR3 contains 14 residues. Germline V gene sequence: CDR1 ENHRY, CDR2 SYGVKD. V shed 10 bases and J 1 base; nucleotides not matched to a gene: 9. The CDR3 coding sequence is TGTGCCAGTTCCCCAGCGGGAGAGTCCTACGAGCAGTACTTC. As protein: CASSPAGESYEQYF.

The rearrangement uses TRBV11-2 and TRBJ2-1; D is undetermined. CDR1 SGHAT and CDR2 FQNNGV come from the germline V gene. V dropped 5 bases and J dropped 2 bases, with 16 bases sitting between them. This CDR3 has 16 residues. The CDR3 sequence is CASSSKTVVTYNEQFF. Written as DNA, the CDR3 is TGTGCCAGCAGCAGCAAGACCGTTGTTACCTACAATGAGCAGTTCTTC.

This clonotype has just a few counts. The rearrangement uses TRBV29-1 and TRBJ1-1; D gene uncertain. The CDR3 has 12 amino acids. CDR1 is SQVTM, CDR2 ANQGSEA, per germline. Trimming shortened V by 2 bases and J by 4 bases, and 8 bases separated the two germline ends. This CDR3 is CSVEPQGTEAFF. CDR3 bases: TGCAGCGTTGAACCCCAAGGCACTGAAGCTTTCTTT.

The chain is built from TRBV7-8 and TRBJ1-1, with 7 bases lining up with TRBD1. The germline V gene encodes CDR1 SGHVS and CDR2 FQNEAQ. The CDR3 spans 17 residues. V lost 6 bases, J lost 5 bases, and 18 bases stayed unmatched. The CDR3 DNA is TGTGCCAGCAGTCGTGGGACAGTGGTCAAAAGCGGGACTGAAGCTTTCTTT. Translation gives CASSRGTVVKSGTEAFF.

This clonotype was detected a few times. The chain uses TRBV6-5 and TRBJ1-4; 7 bases align to TRBD1. Per the germline V gene, CDR1 is MNHEY and CDR2 is SVGAGI. CDR3 length equals 15 residues. With 5 bases clipped from V and 7 bases from J, the junction kept 10 bases outside the gene matches. The CDR3 spells CASSKNQGVLEKLFF. The CDR3, as DNA: TGTGCCAGCAGTAAAAATCAGGGGGTACTTGAAAAACTGTTTTTT.

The CDR3 DNA reads as TGCGCCAGCAGCCAGCACCTGGACAGGGCACCCCTCCACTTT. Protein product: CASSQHLDRAPLHF. The gene calls are TRBV4-1 and TRBJ1-6; 8 nucleotides agree with TRBD1. Per germline, CDR1 MGHRA and CDR2 YSYEKL. The junction had 6 bases not matched to a gene; V was cut back by 3 bases and J by 11 bases. CDR3 size: 14 residues.

This clonotype appeared a single time. Compared with germline, one end of the junction differs, possibly owing to a read error. The genes are TRBV10-3 and TRBJ1-2, with D perhaps matching TRBD1 (6 bases). The CDR3 extends over 12 amino acids. CDR1 ENHRY and CDR2 SYGVKD come from the germline V gene. CDR3 bases: TGTGCCATCACGGACAGTCTGGATGGCTGCACCTTC. Its translation: CAITDSLDGCTF.

CDR3 loop: CASSRDRGLSYGYTF. CDR3 DNA sequence: TGCGCCAGCAGCCGCGACAGGGGGCTTTCCTATGGCTACACCTTC. This chain joins TRBV4-1 and TRBJ1-2, with TRBD1 matching over 10 bases. Per germline, CDR1 MGHRA and CDR2 YSYEKL. With V trimmed by 4 bases and J by 4 bases, 6 bases remained unmatched. The CDR3 has 15 amino acids.

The chain combines TRBV28 with TRBJ2-3; D might be TRBD2 (6 bases). The CDR3 sequence is 16 residues long. Trimming cost V 1 base and J 1 base, with 12 bases left between them. In germline, CDR1 is MDHEN, CDR2 SYDVKM. In DNA form, the CDR3 reads TGTGCCAGCAGTTTATACCCGGGGGAAGGCACAGATACGCAGTATTTT. This encodes CASSLYPGEGTDTQYF.

The genes are TRBV29-1 and TRBJ1-1, with a possible D match to TRBD1 (5 bases). Germline assignment: CDR1 SQVTM and CDR2 ANQGSEA. Trimming pared 7 bases from V and 0 bases from J, leaving 15 bases between. This CDR3 is built from 14 residues. DNA for the CDR3: TGCAGCGGGGGCCAGACATACATGAACACTGAAGCTTTCTTT. This translates into CSGGQTYMNTEAFF.

J is TRBJ2-3 and V is TRBV20-1; D is undetermined. V was cut by 6 bases and J by 0 bases, with 16 bases left in between. CDR1 is DFQATT, CDR2 SNEGSKA, per germline (reference sequence). The CDR3 is 15 residues long. CDR3 loop: CSARNTIFSTDTQYF. CDR3 DNA: TGCAGTGCCCGAAATACTATTTTCAGCACAGATACGCAGTATTTT.

This clonotype has just a few counts. This chain uses TRBV7-9 with TRBJ2-1; D not resolved. Germline values: CDR1 SEHNR, CDR2 FQNEAQ (reference sequence). The CDR3 contains 16 residues. Trimming took off 5 bases at V and 1 base at J, with 15 bases between the two ends. The CDR3: CASSTKGLGSYNEQFF. CDR3 DNA: TGTGCCAGCAGCACGAAGGGCTTGGGTTCCTACAATGAGCAGTTCTTC.

The chain joins TRBV3-1 to TRBJ2-3; TRBD2 might be the D (6 bases). Germline loops: CDR1 LGHDT, CDR2 YNNKEL (reference sequence). The CDR3 covers 16 residues. The V gene lost 5 bases and the J gene lost 2 bases, with 17 bases spanning the gap. CDR3 protein: CASSSSLGGFTDTQYF. CDR3 nucleotide sequence: TGTGCCAGCAGCTCCAGTCTGGGGGGATTCACAGATACGCAGTATTTT.

This clonotype occurred a few times. This chain connects TRBV6-1 to TRBJ2-1; D unclear. V lost 7 bases and J lost 4, with 5 bases in between. The CDR3 is 11 residues long. The germline gives CDR1 MNHNS, CDR2 SASEGT. This chain's CDR3 is CASTRYNEQFF. The CDR3 DNA reads as TGTGCCAGCACCAGATACAATGAGCAGTTCTTC.

The chain joins TRBV21-1 to TRBJ2-7; the D call TRBD2 from the table was never checked on the DNA. TRBV21-1 is flagged as a pseudogene. This CDR3 comprises 18 residues. Here the CDR3 DNA reads TGTGCCAGCAGCAAAAATCCCCGGGCTAGCGGGCGCTCCTACGAGCAGTACTTC. Translated: CASSKNPRASGRSYEQYF.

V usage is TRBV29-1 and J usage is TRBJ1-1; D perhaps matches TRBD1 (5 bases). The CDR3 loop spans 12 amino acids. CDR1 SQVTM and CDR2 ANQGSEA come from the germline V gene. The V gene lost 7 bases and the J gene lost 0 bases, with 9 bases spanning the gap. CDR3 DNA sequence: TGCAGCGGGGCGACAGTGAACACTGAAGCTTTCTTT. It codes for CSGATVNTEAFF.

This clonotype was seen only a few times. The chain has TRBV28 and TRBJ2-5; tentatively, D is TRBD1 (5 bases). The CDR3 consists of 14 residues. Trimming cost V 5 bases and J 3 bases, with 13 bases left between them. Germline CDR1 is MDHEN and CDR2 is SYDVKM. The CDR3 spells CASSKQGIEETQYF. The CDR3 DNA reads TGTGCCAGCAGTAAGCAGGGAATAGAAGAGACCCAGTACTTC.

The J gene is TRBJ2-4, the V gene TRBV12-3 or TRBV12-4; 9 nucleotides line up with TRBD2. The DNA end is a closer match to TRBJ2-7, so the J assignment may be wrong. The CDR3 consists of 19 residues. In DNA, the CDR3 is TGTGCCAGCAGTTTGTCGGTAGCGGGAGACGGGCTCCGACCGGACGAGCAGTACTTC. Translating gives CASSLSVAGDGLRPDEQYF.

The V call is TRBV4-1, the J call TRBJ2-3; D ambiguous. The germline CDR1 and CDR2 sequences are MGHRA and YSYEKL. The CDR3 totals 11 residues. Trimming left V 7 bases short and J 5 bases short, with 7 bases between. CDR3 sequence: CASNRGDTQYF. CDR3 bases: TGCGCCAGCAACCGAGGAGATACGCAGTATTTT.

This chain uses TRBV4-1 with TRBJ2-1; D may be TRBD2 (7 bases). Trimming stripped 2 bases from V and 9 bases from J, with 20 bases between. Germline CDR1 MGHRA, CDR2 YSYEKL. The CDR3 is made up of 16 amino acids. The CDR3 loop is CASSQLVGLRGGEQFF. CDR3 nucleotide sequence: TGCGCCAGCAGCCAACTAGTGGGACTTAGGGGGGGTGAGCAGTTCTTC.

The V gene is TRBV21-1, the J gene TRBJ2-5. TRBV21-1 is tagged as a pseudogene. The CDR3 extends over 14 amino acids. As DNA, the CDR3 is TGTGCCAGCAGCCAAGTAGAGATCCAAGAGACCCAGTACTTC. Translating it yields CASSQVEIQETQYF.

The chain carries TRBV6-6 and TRBJ1-2; D is undetermined. The CDR3 length is 14 residues. Trimming pared 2 bases from V and 4 bases from J, leaving 11 bases between. Germline V gene lookup returns CDR1 MNHNY and CDR2 SVGAGI (reference sequence). CDR3 in amino acids: CASSYQPRGYGYTF. The DNA of the CDR3 is TGTGCCAGCAGTTACCAGCCGCGGGGCTATGGCTACACCTTC.

This chain joins TRBV7-6 and TRBJ2-1, with TRBD2 matching over 12 bases. J gave up 10 bases and V 7 bases, and 11 bases lay outside the gene matches. The CDR3 runs to 15 residues. Looked up from germline, CDR1 is SGHVS and CDR2 is FNYEAQ. CDR3 residues: CASNPEPGLAGEQFF. The CDR3 DNA reads TGTGCCAGCAACCCCGAGCCCGGACTAGCGGGGGAGCAGTTCTTC.

The rearrangement uses TRBV12-3 or TRBV12-4 and TRBJ2-3, with D perhaps being TRBD1 or TRBD2 (7 bases each). The V end was cut by 0 bases, the J end by 5 bases, with 12 bases between. The CDR3 runs to 15 residues. CDR3 region: CASSLAQGGEDTQYF. The DNA of the CDR3 is TGTGCCAGCAGTTTAGCCCAGGGGGGGGAAGATACGCAGTATTTT.

This clonotype was seen more than once but under ten times. V is TRBV6-1 and J is TRBJ1-2, with unresolved D. The V gene's germline CDR1 is MNHNS and CDR2 SASEGT. The V end was cut by 5 bases, the J end by 1 base, with 26 bases between. The CDR3 is made up of 19 amino acids. CDR3 DNA: TGTGCCAGCAGTCCATTAATGGACGGACTTTCTTACCTTAACTATGGCTACACCTTC. Translation gives CASSPLMDGLSYLNYGYTF.

This chain connects TRBV20-1 to TRBJ1-4; D uncertain. The germline V and J ends were trimmed by 5 bases and 3 bases, with 10 bases remaining between them. Germline CDR1 is DFQATT and CDR2 is SNEGSKA (reference sequence). The CDR3 length is 13 residues. Written as DNA, the CDR3 is TGCAGTGCTCAAGATCCTCCTAATGAAAAACTGTTTTTT. It codes for CSAQDPPNEKLFF.

Ten or more counts support this clonotype. J is TRBJ2-1 and V is TRBV7-2, with 11 bases fitting TRBD2. V lost 5 bases, J lost 2 bases, and 2 bases stayed unmatched. There are 15 residues in the CDR3. The germline V gene encodes CDR1 SGHTA and CDR2 FQGNSA. The CDR3 region is CASSRSGGAYNEQFF. CDR3 DNA: TGTGCCAGCAGCCGTAGCGGGGGGGCCTACAATGAGCAGTTCTTC.

This clonotype was counted many times. The rearrangement links TRBV28 to TRBJ2-7; TRBD1 matches at 10 bases. Germline CDR1 reads MDHEN; CDR2 reads SYDVKM. With V trimmed by 3 bases and J by 1 base, 3 bases remained unmatched. This CDR3 contains 15 residues. The CDR3 loop reads CASSFLGQGSYEQYF. CDR3 sequence (DNA): TGTGCCAGCAGTTTTCTGGGACAGGGGTCCTACGAGCAGTACTTC.

The chain recombines TRBV2 with TRBJ2-7; D not certain. The CDR3 loop spans 12 amino acids. From germline, CDR1 is SNHLY and CDR2 FYNNEI. Between the trimmed V and J ends, which lost 3 bases and 3 bases, there was a span of 6 bases. In DNA form, the CDR3 reads TGTGCCAGCAGTGACGGATACTACGAGCAGTACTTC. This codes for CASSDGYYEQYF. The full variable domain, its missing parts supplied by reference TRBV2 and TRBJ2-7, is EPEVTQTPSHQVTQMGQEVILRCVPISNHLYFYWYRQILGQKVEFLVSFYNNEISEKSEIFDDQFSVERPDGSNFTLKIRSTKLEDSAMYFCASSDGYYEQYFGPGTRLTVT.